The T cell receptor (beta chain) under discussion was sequenced for a study of OX40 agonist ivuxolimab in advanced cancers. Generated by immunoSEQ multiplex PCR, the TCRdb table keeps only in-frame clones and is missing some. The sample lists under 80,000 clones, about 90% occurring once. This CDR3 is 17 amino acids long. V lost 1 base and J 0 bases, leaving 16 bases between the germline ends. From germline, CDR1 is SGHRS and CDR2 YFSETQ. The sequencing here drew on CD4+ or CD8+ T cells sorted from blood, taken in a trial of the OX40 agonist ivuxolimab. The chain links TRBV5-1 to TRBJ1-1; weak D call: TRBD1 (6 bases). This receptor was identified in an adult with an advanced solid tumor such as melanoma, head and neck, liver or kidney cancer. This chain's CDR3 is CASSLTAGVPMNTEAFF. Written as DNA, the CDR3 is TGCGCCAGCAGCTTGACGGCAGGGGTGCCCATGAACACTGAAGCTTTCTTT. The full variable domain, with the rest looked up from reference TRBV5-1 and TRBJ1-1, is KAGVTQTPRYLIKTRGQQVTLSCSPISGHRSVSWYQQTPGQGLQFLFEYFSETQRNKGNFPGRFSGRQFSNSRSEMNVSTLELGDSALYLCASSLTAGVPMNTEAFFGQGTRLTVV.